The entry that follows covers one T cell receptor (beta chain) sequence. Its antigen is undetermined. Germline trimming cut 2 bases from V and 5 bases from J; bases unmatched to any gene: 6. Per germline, CDR1 SGHTA and CDR2 FQGNSA. The length of the CDR3 is 15 residues. This record belongs to a study of blood T cells in healthy people across ages. Study observations and caveats: The CMV status of each donor remained undetermined, and this could have confounded shifts in expanded clonotypes. Naive CD4+ cells and diversity were both higher in long-lived donors than in aged donors.

Drawing of peripheral blood yielded about 9.6 milliliters from each donor. Primed by a sample-barcoded 5' primer and a J-beta primer mix, a second PCR proceeded for roughly 7 to 12 cycles. TCRdb passed the 5' RACE reads through MiXCR, listing each CDR3 protein once. The sample consists of around 600,000 distinct CDR3 sequences, roughly 43% of them appearing once. The chain recombines TRBV7-2 with TRBJ2-3; 8 bases align to TRBD2. This TCR derives from a man older than 75 in good health. Input material: blood. CDR3 nucleotide sequence: TGTGCCAGCAGCTTAAACGGGGGGGGAGTAGATACGCAGTATTTT. Its translation: CASSLNGGGVDTQYF. Together with reference TRBV7-2 and TRBJ2-3, the CDR3 gives the full variable domain: GAGVSQSPSNKVTEKGKDVELRCDPISGHTALYWYRQSLGQGLEFLIYFQGNSAPDKSGLPSDRFSAERTGGSVSTLTIQRTQQEDSAVYLCASSLNGGGVDTQYFGPGTRLTVL.